Below, 31 T cell receptor beta chains from the same sample are listed, as sequenced in a study of beta chain features in type 1 diabetes. Findings and limits, study-wide: All four CD4+ subsets of Type 1 diabetes patients contained TCRB CDR3s that were moderately but significantly shorter.

Antigen specificity for these receptors is unknown. All of the isolated RNA was reverse transcribed, so expressed TCRB transcripts were sequenced. The protocol was immunoSEQ multiplex PCR, while the TCRdb copy is restricted to in-frame clones and leaves out a portion. The sample includes more than 550,000 clones, over 12% seen only once; the top ten take around 0.04%. Sequences were obtained from naive CD4+ T cells from blood. The receptors were gathered from a man between 18 and 29 years old with type 1 diabetes.

The CDR3 DNA sequence: TGTGCCAGCAGTTACTCGACTGGGGAGTCACCCCTCCACTTT. Protein: CASSYSTGESPLHF. This chain links TRBV6-5 with TRBJ1-6, with no clear D. The length of the CDR3 is 14 residues. The ends were cut back, 0 bases at V and 10 bases at J, with 10 bases in the middle. Germline V gene sequence: CDR1 MNHEY, CDR2 SVGAGI.

This clone was detected a few times. The chain couples TRBV29-1 to TRBJ2-7; D possibly corresponds to TRBD2 (5 bases). The CDR3 length is 11 residues. Germline assignment: CDR1 SQVTM and CDR2 ANQGSEA. V lost 4 bases and J 7 bases, leaving 11 bases between the germline ends. The CDR3 region has the DNA TGCAGCGTTGCCACATCGGGAGAGCAGTACTTC. It encodes CSVATSGEQYF.

A note on this clone: Within the sample, other DNA sequences also encode this same CDR3. This chain connects TRBV5-1 to TRBJ2-4, with D possibly being TRBD1 or TRBD2 (5 bases each). Germline CDR1 reads SGHRS; CDR2 reads YFSETQ. Deletions cut 4 bases from V and 0 bases from J, with 8 bases between. The CDR3 extends over 14 amino acids. CDR3 DNA: TGCGCCAGCAGCCTGGGGGTAGCCAAAAACATTCAGTACTTC. Encoded protein: CASSLGVAKNIQYF.

For this clone: Other DNA sequences in the same sample also yield this CDR3. The chain employs TRBV4-3 and TRBJ1-2; D is unresolved. Germline V gene lookup returns CDR1 LGHNA and CDR2 YSLEER. The CDR3 contains 13 residues. Trimming left V 0 bases short and J 5 bases short, with 7 bases between. The chain's CDR3 is CASSQDLGYGYTF. CDR3 nucleotides: TGCGCCAGCAGCCAAGATTTAGGGTATGGCTACACCTTC.

The chain joins TRBV5-1 to TRBJ2-3; D may be TRBD1 (6 bases). Germline CDR1 and CDR2: SGHRS and YFSETQ. The CDR3 extends over 14 amino acids. Deletions cut 6 bases from V and 4 bases from J, with 15 bases between. CDR3 amino acids: CASTRGGLPDTQYF. The CDR3 DNA reads as TGCGCCAGCACCAGAGGGGGTTTACCAGATACGCAGTATTTT.

Only a few counts were recorded for this clone. The gene calls are TRBV18 and TRBJ1-5; D perhaps matches TRBD1 (5 bases). Trimming removed 4 bases at V and 8 bases at J, with 15 bases between. The V gene's germline CDR1 is KGHSH and CDR2 LQKENI. This CDR3 region has 14 residues. The CDR3 sequence: CASSQQDGIEPQHF. DNA of the CDR3: TGTGCCAGCTCACAACAGGACGGCATAGAGCCCCAGCATTTT.

The chain carries TRBV29-1 and TRBJ1-2, with D maybe TRBD1 (5 bases). CDR1 is SQVTM, CDR2 ANQGSEA, per germline. There are 12 residues in the CDR3. V was cut by 2 bases and J by 11 bases, with 15 bases left in between. The CDR3 region has the DNA TGCAGCGTTGAAACCCCGGGACGACCTTACACCTTC. It is translated as CSVETPGRPYTF.

This chain uses TRBV6-5 with TRBJ1-2, with 9 bases identical to TRBD1. The ends lost 5 bases at V and 6 bases at J; junction bases unmatched: 7. The CDR3 length is 14 residues. In germline, CDR1 is MNHEY, CDR2 SVGAGI. The CDR3 is CASSPIGQGNGYTF. CDR3 DNA sequence: TGTGCCAGCAGTCCTATAGGACAGGGGAATGGCTACACCTTC.

The CDR3 protein is CASSLTTGDGLGQFF. The CDR3 DNA reads TGTGCCAGCAGCTTAACGACAGGGGATGGATTAGGGCAGTTCTTC. V and J are TRBV7-3 and TRBJ2-1; 8 bases match TRBD1. Germline V gene lookup returns CDR1 SGHTA and CDR2 FQGTGA. V gave up 0 bases and J gave up 12 bases; unmatched junction bases: 10. This CDR3 has 15 residues. Based on the CDR3 plus reference TRBV7-3 and TRBJ2-1, the full variable domain is GAGVSQTPSNKVTEKGKYVELRCDPISGHTALYWYRQSLGQGPEFLIYFQGTGAADDSGLPNDRFFAVRPEGSVSTLKIQRTERGDSAVYLCASSLTTGDGLGQFFGPGTRLTVL.

A few counts support this clone. Other DNA sequences in the same sample also yield this CDR3. The rearrangement joins TRBV7-2 to TRBJ1-5; D unclear. The CDR3 has 15 residues. Trimming took off 1 base at V and 0 bases at J, with 7 bases between the two ends. Germline V gives CDR1 SGHTA, CDR2 FQGNSA. CDR3 residues: CASSLGGYSNQPQHF. Here the CDR3 DNA reads TGTGCCAGCAGCTTAGGAGGGTATAGCAATCAGCCCCAGCATTTT. The full variable domain, in which reference TRBV7-2 and TRBJ1-5 provide the parts outside the CDR3, is GAGVSQSPSNKVTEKGKDVELRCDPISGHTALYWYRQSLGQGLEFLIYFQGNSAPDKSGLPSDRFSAERTGGSVSTLTIQRTQQEDSAVYLCASSLGGYSNQPQHFGDGTRLSIL.

J is TRBJ2-1 and V is TRBV5-1, with D unclear. The germline CDR1 and CDR2 sequences are SGHRS and YFSETQ. This CDR3 region has 12 residues. V dropped 1 base and J dropped 7 bases, with 6 bases sitting between them. This CDR3 is CASSLSRNEQFF. CDR3 coding DNA: TGCGCCAGCAGCTTGAGCAGGAATGAGCAGTTCTTC.

This clone has a handful of counts. The CDR3 DNA sequence: TGCGCCAGCAGCTGGGGACTAGCGGGAACCTCCTACGAGCAGTACTTC. Translated, it gives CASSWGLAGTSYEQYF. The J gene is TRBJ2-7, the V gene TRBV5-1; 13 bases are shared with TRBD2. The V segment lost 3 bases and the J segment 0 bases; nucleotides outside the gene matches: 3. Looked up from germline, CDR1 is SGHRS and CDR2 is YFSETQ. The CDR3 runs to 16 residues.

This clone was counted only a few times. This chain uses TRBV28 with TRBJ2-6, with D perhaps matching TRBD1 or TRBD2 (5 bases each). The V end lost 6 bases, the J end lost 1 base, and 16 bases lay between the germline ends. In germline, CDR1 is MDHEN, CDR2 SYDVKM. The CDR3 sequence is 17 residues long. CDR3 in DNA: TGTGCCAGCAGCCCCCTGGGGCTAGCATCTGGGGCCAACGTCCTGACTTTC. This gives the protein CASSPLGLASGANVLTF.

This clone has only a few counts. The gene calls are TRBV6-5 and TRBJ2-7; TRBD1 matches at 9 bases. CDR3 size: 15 residues. Germline-derived CDR1 and CDR2 are MNHEY and SVGAGI. Trimming cost V 4 bases and J 3 bases; bases outside gene matches: 7. In DNA form, the CDR3 reads TGTGCCAGCAGTTCTCGGACAGGGGCGCACTACGAGCAGTACTTC. Translated: CASSSRTGAHYEQYF.

The V gene is TRBV10-3, the J gene TRBJ2-3, with 11 bases fitting TRBD2. This CDR3 spans 16 amino acids. Germline lookup yields CDR1 ENHRY and CDR2 SYGVKD. The V and J ends lost 3 bases and 4 bases, in that order; junction bases with no gene match: 6. Here the CDR3 DNA reads TGTGCCATCAGTGAACCTAGCGGGGGGCAGGCAGATACGCAGTATTTT. As protein: CAISEPSGGQADTQYF.

The genes are TRBV5-1 and TRBJ2-1; D is unclear. The germline V gene has CDR1 SGHRS and CDR2 YFSETQ. The CDR3 runs to 13 residues. V was cut by 0 bases and J by 10 bases, with 11 bases left in between. CDR3 sequence reads: CASSLADRAEQFF. The CDR3 region has the DNA TGCGCCAGCAGCTTGGCCGATAGGGCGGAGCAGTTCTTC.

In this sample, this clone turned up once. The chain recombines TRBV5-1 with TRBJ2-5; D uncertain. This CDR3 is built from 11 residues. Trimming removed 5 bases from V and 3 bases from J, with 5 bases in between. Germline V gives CDR1 SGHRS, CDR2 YFSETQ. CDR3 residues: CASRQKETQYF. As DNA, the CDR3 is TGCGCCAGCAGACAAAAAGAGACCCAGTACTTC. The full variable domain, with the rest looked up from reference TRBV5-1 and TRBJ2-5, is KAGVTQTPRYLIKTRGQQVTLSCSPISGHRSVSWYQQTPGQGLQFLFEYFSETQRNKGNFPGRFSGRQFSNSRSEMNVSTLELGDSALYLCASRQKETQYFGPGTRLLVL.

Concerning this clone: The same CDR3 also results from other DNA sequences found in this sample. The gene calls are TRBV28 and TRBJ2-7; no clear D. Germline loops: CDR1 MDHEN, CDR2 SYDVKM. The germline V and J ends were trimmed by 2 bases and 4 bases, with 6 bases remaining between them. CDR3 length: 12 residues. The CDR3 nucleotides are TGTGCCAGCAGTTTAGGCTCATACGAGCAGTACTTC. It is translated as CASSLGSYEQYF. Full variable domain (missing parts from reference TRBV28 and TRBJ2-7): DVKVTQSSRYLVKRTGEKVFLECVQDMDHENMFWYRQDPGLGLRLIYFSYDVKMKEKGDIPEGYSVSREKKERFSLILESASTNQTSMYLCASSLGSYEQYFGPGTRLTVT.

This clone was counted only a few times. This same CDR3 is encoded by further DNA sequences in the sample. This chain joins TRBV18 and TRBJ1-5; D uncertain. CDR3 length equals 13 residues. Between the trimmed V and J ends, which lost 3 bases and 1 base, there was a span of 4 bases. The germline V gene has CDR1 KGHSH and CDR2 LQKENI. This CDR3 reads CASSPASNQPQHF. The DNA of the CDR3 is TGTGCCAGCTCACCCGCAAGCAATCAGCCCCAGCATTTT.

V is TRBV30 and J is TRBJ1-1, with 7 bases aligning to TRBD1. Germline values: CDR1 GTSNPN, CDR2 SVGIG (reference sequence). CDR3 length: 12 residues. The junction had 3 bases not matched to a gene; V was cut back by 8 bases and J by 0 bases. The CDR3 DNA reads TGTGCCGGTACAGGGGTGAACACTGAAGCTTTCTTT. The encoded protein is CAGTGVNTEAFF.

V usage is TRBV27 and J usage is TRBJ1-2; unclear D gene. The length of the CDR3 is 15 residues. Trimming took off 6 bases at V and 1 base at J, with 15 bases between the two ends. CDR1 and CDR2 from the germline V gene are MNHEY and SMNVEV (reference sequence). The CDR3 DNA sequence: TGTGCCAGCAGAGAGGGCAGAAACCTTAACTATGGCTACACCTTC. Its translation: CASREGRNLNYGYTF.

A few counts support this clone. V gene TRBV4-2 combines with J gene TRBJ2-5; 8 nucleotides line up with TRBD2. Germline V gene lookup returns CDR1 LGHNA and CDR2 YNFKEQ. The CDR3 extends over 16 amino acids. J was trimmed by 1 base and V by 0 bases; bases with no gene match: 4. The CDR3 coding sequence is TGTGCCAGCAGCCAAGATGTCCTAGCGGGCCAAGAGACCCAGTACTTC. This translates into CASSQDVLAGQETQYF.

This sequence joins TRBV29-1 and TRBJ2-7; no clear D. The CDR3 consists of 15 residues. The germline gives CDR1 SQVTM, CDR2 ANQGSEA. Trimming shortened V by 1 base and J by 0 bases, and 13 bases separated the two germline ends. CDR3 sequence: CSVEVGPASSYEQYF. Written as DNA, the CDR3 is TGCAGCGTTGAAGTCGGGCCAGCTAGCTCCTACGAGCAGTACTTC.

This clone has a handful of counts. The V and J genes are TRBV5-1 and TRBJ1-5; no clear D. V lost 0 bases and J 5 bases, leaving 6 bases between the germline ends. CDR1 SGHRS and CDR2 YFSETQ come from the germline V gene. This CDR3 is 13 amino acids long. CDR3 loop: CASSLADDQPQHF. The CDR3 region has the DNA TGCGCCAGCAGCTTGGCCGACGATCAGCCCCAGCATTTT.

The gene calls are TRBV5-1 and TRBJ2-1; 10 bases map to TRBD2. The CDR3 has 18 residues. Trimming at V came to 3 bases and at J to 2 bases, leaving 11 bases not matched to a gene. The germline V gene encodes CDR1 SGHRS and CDR2 YFSETQ. CDR3 bases: TGCGCCAGCAGCTGGAGGTGGGCTAGCGGGGGAACCTACAATGAGCAGTTCTTC. Translating gives CASSWRWASGGTYNEQFF. The full variable domain, its missing parts supplied by reference TRBV5-1 and TRBJ2-1, is KAGVTQTPRYLIKTRGQQVTLSCSPISGHRSVSWYQQTPGQGLQFLFEYFSETQRNKGNFPGRFSGRQFSNSRSEMNVSTLELGDSALYLCASSWRWASGGTYNEQFFGPGTRLTVL.

This sequence joins TRBV7-3 and TRBJ2-2, with TRBD2 as a possible D gene (6 bases). The CDR3 runs 15 residues. The germline V and J ends were trimmed by 2 bases and 1 base, with 8 bases remaining between them. CDR1 and CDR2 (germline): SGHTA, FQGTGA. As DNA, the CDR3 is TGTGCCAGCAGCTTATCCGGGGGGAACACCGGGGAGCTGTTTTTT. Protein: CASSLSGGNTGELFF. Variable domain in full (rest from reference TRBV7-3 and TRBJ2-2): GAGVSQTPSNKVTEKGKYVELRCDPISGHTALYWYRQSLGQGPEFLIYFQGTGAADDSGLPNDRFFAVRPEGSVSTLKIQRTERGDSAVYLCASSLSGGNTGELFFGEGSRLTVL.

This clone was counted a few times. The chain links TRBV4-1 to TRBJ2-2; 8 bases line up with TRBD2. The CDR3 loop spans 17 amino acids. The V and J ends lost 0 bases and 0 bases, in that order; junction bases with no gene match: 3. The germline V gene encodes CDR1 MGHRA and CDR2 YSYEKL. In DNA, the CDR3 is TGCGCCAGCAGCCAAGAGGTGCGGGGGGCGAACACCGGGGAGCTGTTTTTT. Protein: CASSQEVRGANTGELFF.

This clone occurred a few times. The chain couples TRBV4-1 to TRBJ2-7; 8 bases agree with TRBD1. The CDR3 totals 13 residues. J gave up 10 bases and V 2 bases, and 7 bases lay outside the gene matches. Per the germline V gene, CDR1 is MGHRA and CDR2 is YSYEKL. The CDR3 coding sequence is TGCGCCAGCAGCCAATTCGACGGGACAGGACAGTACTTC. This codes for CASSQFDGTGQYF.

The DNA of the CDR3 is TGTGCCAGCAGCCCCGGACAGGCACGCTCGATCTATGGCTACACCTTC. Translation: CASSPGQARSIYGYTF. V gene TRBV7-9 combines with J gene TRBJ1-2, with 7 bases lining up with TRBD1. The CDR3 has 16 residues. With 5 bases clipped from V and 4 bases from J, the junction kept 13 bases outside the gene matches. Germline V gives CDR1 SEHNR, CDR2 FQNEAQ (reference sequence).

The chain has TRBV29-1 and TRBJ2-7; unclear D gene. Germline V gene data show CDR1 as SQVTM and CDR2 as ANQGSEA. The V gene lost 5 bases and the J gene lost 5 bases, with 10 bases spanning the gap. The length of the CDR3 is 11 residues. The CDR3 coding sequence is TGCAGCGTTAATAGGGCAGACGAGCAGTACTTC. Its protein is CSVNRADEQYF.

Only a few counts were recorded for this clone. The V and J genes are TRBV7-2 and TRBJ2-1, with TRBD2 as a possible D gene (6 bases). Germline CDR1 and CDR2: SGHTA and FQGNSA. V was cut by 2 bases and J by 15 bases, with 14 bases left in between. This CDR3 spans 12 amino acids. CDR3 DNA: TGTGCCAGCAGCTTACATCGGGAGAGGGCGTTCTTC. It is translated as CASSLHRERAFF.